A single sample gave rise to the 7 T cell receptor delta chains below, sequenced in a study of fetal and pediatric gammadelta thymocytes. TCRdb called clones anew from the reads with CATT. Of around 910 delta-chain clones in the sample, 51% were seen once. Sample: Vgamma9Vdelta2 gamma-delta T cells from the thymus. As to subset: sorted CD3+gammadeltaTCR+Vgamma9+Vdelta2+ thymocytes. Receptors were obtained from a child who underwent cardiac surgery and was recorded as healthy.

A remark on this clone: A far larger clone lies a single base away; this is likely a read error. The chain has TRDV2 and TRDJ1, with 9 bases fitting TRDD3. Germline V CDR1 and CDR2: GEAIGNYY, EKD. Trimming removed 0 bases from V and 1 base from J; junction bases left unmatched: 17. The CDR3 totals 20 residues. The chain's CDR3 is CACDTRPLLGDGLFTDKLIF. Here the CDR3 DNA reads TGTGCCTGTGACACCAGACCCTTGCTGGGGGATGGTTTGTTCACCGATAAACTCATCTTT.

In this sample, this clone turned up once. A far larger clone is only one base removed, so a read error is likely. The J gene is TRDJ1, the V gene TRDV2; D possibly matches TRDD2 or TRDD3 (9 bases each). Per germline, CDR1 GEAIGNYY and CDR2 EKD. Between the trimmed V and J ends, which lost 3 bases and 0 bases, there was a span of 34 bases. The CDR3 covers 22 residues. The CDR3 DNA is TGTGCCTGTGACCCGCGGCCTTCCTACTGGGGGACCCATAAGAAGTACACCGATAAACTCATCTTT. Amino acid sequence: CACDPRPSYWGTHKKYTDKLIF.

This clone is classed as large. The chain joins TRDV2 to TRDJ1; 7 bases map to TRDD3. This CDR3 spans 16 amino acids. With V trimmed by 0 bases and J by 1 base, 7 bases remained unmatched. In germline, CDR1 is GEAIGNYY, CDR2 EKD. The CDR3 DNA is TGTGCCTGTGACACCGTTGGGGGAGAAATCACCGATAAACTCATCTTT. It specifies CACDTVGGEITDKLIF.

For this clone: This likely stems from a read error, as it lies one base from a far larger clone. Other DNA sequences from this sample encode an identical CDR3 as well. This chain links TRDV2 with TRDJ1; 9 bases agree with TRDD3. Germline assignment: CDR1 GEAIGNYY and CDR2 EKD. This CDR3 comprises 20 residues. The V and J ends lost 0 bases and 0 bases, in that order; junction bases with no gene match: 16. CDR3 DNA: TGTGCCTGTGACACCGAGGGATGGGGGATAGGAGGCCTGTACACCGATAAACTCATCTTT. Encoded protein: CACDTEGWGIGGLYTDKLIF.

This clone rates as large. The gene calls are TRDV2 and TRDJ1; D unclear. Looked up from germline, CDR1 is GEAIGNYY and CDR2 is EKD. CDR3 length: 11 amino acids. The V end lost 2 bases, the J end lost 9 bases, and 9 bases lay between the germline ends. In nucleotides, the CDR3 is TGTGCCTGTGACAGTACTGAGGAACTCATCTTT. This codes for CACDSTEELIF.

Turning to this clone: A read error is the likely source, as a far larger clone sits one nucleotide away. This chain uses TRDV2 with TRDJ1, with TRDD3 matching 9 bases. The CDR3 spans 18 residues. J lost 0 bases, V lost 0 bases, and 10 bases had no gene match. CDR1 GEAIGNYY and CDR2 EKD come from the germline V gene. The CDR3 coding sequence is TGTGCCTGTGACACCGTCGCTGGGGGATTCGAGTACACCGATAAACTCATCTTT. Its protein is CACDTVAGGFEYTDKLIF.

Concerning this clone itself: The protein given by TCRdb reflects a much larger clone and differs at residue 5 from this DNA's translation, likely from a read error; the protein shown is the DNA's translation. V and J are TRDV2 and TRDJ1, with D perhaps matching TRDD3 (6 bases). CDR3 length: 13 residues. V dropped 3 bases and J dropped 5 bases, with 12 bases sitting between them. Germline V gene sequence: CDR1 GEAIGNYY, CDR2 EKD. CDR3 in amino acids: CACDSRTGDKLIF. CDR3 nucleotides: TGTGCCTGTGACTCCCGAACTGGGGATAAACTCATCTTT.